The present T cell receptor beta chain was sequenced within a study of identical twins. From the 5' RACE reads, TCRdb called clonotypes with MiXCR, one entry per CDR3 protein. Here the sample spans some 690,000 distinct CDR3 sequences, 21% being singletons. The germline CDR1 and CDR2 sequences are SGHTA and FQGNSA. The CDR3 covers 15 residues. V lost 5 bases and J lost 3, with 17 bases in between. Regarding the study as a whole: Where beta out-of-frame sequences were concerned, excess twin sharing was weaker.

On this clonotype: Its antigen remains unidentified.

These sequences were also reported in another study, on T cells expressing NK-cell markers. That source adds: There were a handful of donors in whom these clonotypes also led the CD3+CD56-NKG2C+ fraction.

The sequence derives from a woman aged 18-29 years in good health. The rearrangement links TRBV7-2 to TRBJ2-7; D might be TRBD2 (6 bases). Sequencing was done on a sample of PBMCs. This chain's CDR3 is CASSLPRAGSYEQYF. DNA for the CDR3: TGTGCCAGCAGCCTCCCCCGGGCGGGAAGCTACGAGCAGTACTTC.